This is a list of T cell receptor beta chains from one sample in a study of blood T cell repertoires in COVID-19. Libraries were prepared by immunoSEQ multiplex PCR; TCRdb keeps only in-frame clonotypes and omits some of them. This sample has 14,000 or so clones, with around 91% found just once. The specimen was peripheral blood. The receptors were gathered from a human donor in a cohort sampled during active COVID-19. Each CDR3 is given with its conserved first and last residue. The D gene is left open where the match is weak.

J: TRBJ2-6
D: TRBD1
V: TRBV5-4
CDR3: CASSTPGQGPGANVLTF
DNA: TGTGCCAGCAGCACCCCGGGACAGGGACCTGGGGCCAACGTCCTGACTTTC

J: TRBJ2-7
D: TRBD1
V: TRBV30
CDR3: CAWSEGTGVSEQYF
DNA: TGTGCCTGGTCCGAAGGGACAGGTGTTAGCGAGCAGTACTTC

J: TRBJ1-6
D: TRBD1
V: TRBV19
CDR3: CASKGQGNNSPLHF
DNA: TGTGCCAGTAAAGGACAGGGGAATAATTCACCCCTCCACTTT

J: TRBJ2-7
D: -
V: TRBV25-1
CDR3: CASSPPGPRYEQYF
DNA: TGTGCCAGCAGCCCCCCAGGGCCCCGCTACGAGCAGTACTTC

J: TRBJ1-2
D: -
V: TRBV19
CDR3: CASSISGGYGYTF
DNA: TGTGCCAGTAGTATTTCGGGGGGCTATGGCTACACCTTC

J: TRBJ2-7
D: -
V: TRBV9
CDR3: CASSVAPSARSYEQYF
DNA: TGTGCCAGCAGCGTAGCTCCTAGCGCCCGCTCCTACGAGCAGTACTTC

J: TRBJ1-1
D: -
V: TRBV10-3
CDR3: CATGEGIPMNTEAFF
DNA: TGTGCCACGGGGGAAGGGATACCGATGAACACTGAAGCTTTCTTT

J: TRBJ2-2
D: TRBD1
V: TRBV19
CDR3: CASSILDRDTTGELFF
DNA: TGTGCCAGTAGTATATTGGACAGGGATACCACCGGGGAGCTGTTTTTT

J: TRBJ1-3
D: TRBD1
V: TRBV2
CDR3: CASSRDPPGQGADTIYF
DNA: TGTGCCAGCAGTCGTGACCCTCCTGGACAGGGGGCGGACACCATATATTTT

J: TRBJ2-3
D: TRBD2
V: TRBV5-6
CDR3: CASSSILRGTSTDTQYF
DNA: TGTGCCAGCAGCTCGATCTTGCGGGGGACCAGCACAGATACGCAGTATTTT

J: TRBJ1-1
D: TRBD1
V: TRBV19
CDR3: CASRIMENFWTGRNTEAFF
DNA: TGTGCCAGTAGAATAATGGAAAACTTTTGGACAGGGAGGAACACTGAAGCTTTCTTT

J: TRBJ2-5
D: TRBD1
V: TRBV6-5
CDR3: CASTRDRGETQYF
DNA: TGTGCCAGCACAAGGGACAGGGGAGAGACCCAGTACTTC

J: TRBJ1-6
D: -
V: TRBV6-5
CDR3: CASSRQDPSSPLHF
DNA: TGTGCCAGCAGCCGACAGGATCCGAGTTCACCCCTCCACTTT

J: TRBJ2-1
D: TRBD1
V: TRBV5-1
CDR3: CASSLAGQRDEQFF
DNA: TGCGCCAGCAGCTTGGCGGGACAGAGGGATGAGCAGTTCTTC

J: TRBJ1-6
D: TRBD1
V: TRBV28
CDR3: CASTNDRVSPLHF
DNA: TGTGCCAGCACGAACGACAGGGTCTCACCCCTCCACTTT